The 18 T cell receptor beta chains below all came from one sample that was sequenced in a study of blood T cell repertoires in COVID-19. The method was immunoSEQ multiplex PCR; TCRdb's version includes in-frame clones alone and lacks a portion of them. This table holds approximately 300,000 clones, about 85% found once. Sequenced sample: PBMCs or T cells enriched from blood (not recorded which). The origin of the receptors is a woman aged 25 to 39 who had been exposed to COVID-19.

The chain uses TRBV19 and TRBJ2-5, with D unresolved. The length of the CDR3 is 15 residues. Looked up from germline, CDR1 is LNHDA and CDR2 is SQIVND (reference sequence). With 3 bases removed from V and 2 bases from J, the gap between germline ends came to 13 bases. The CDR3 protein is CASSIARGPQETQYF. The CDR3 bases are TGTGCCAGTAGTATTGCGCGCGGCCCTCAAGAGACCCAGTACTTC.

V usage is TRBV27 and J usage is TRBJ2-7; tentative D call: TRBD2 (7 bases). The germline gives CDR1 MNHEY, CDR2 SMNVEV (reference sequence). Trimming removed 6 bases at V and 2 bases at J, with 14 bases between. The CDR3 loop spans 14 amino acids. The CDR3: CASSPAGHTYEQYF. The CDR3 DNA follows: TGTGCCAGCAGCCCAGCGGGACATACCTACGAGCAGTACTTC.

V gene TRBV11-2 combines with J gene TRBJ2-7, with D tentatively TRBD2 (6 bases). This CDR3 region has 15 residues. Germline V gene lookup returns CDR1 SGHAT and CDR2 FQNNGV. V lost 5 bases, J lost 3 bases, and 17 bases lay in between. This chain's CDR3 is CASSPGLMGLYEQYF. The CDR3, as DNA: TGTGCCAGCAGCCCGGGATTAATGGGACTCTACGAGCAGTACTTC.

This chain links TRBV28 with TRBJ1-4; the match to TRBD1 covers 7 bases. The CDR3 runs to 14 residues. CDR1 is MDHEN, CDR2 SYDVKM, per germline. The junction had 1 base not matched to a gene; V was cut back by 3 bases and J by 3 bases. CDR3 in amino acids: CASSLRGPNEKLFF. The CDR3 bases are TGTGCCAGCAGTTTGAGGGGGCCTAATGAAAAACTGTTTTTT.

The chain combines TRBV30 with TRBJ1-2, with 7 positions matching TRBD1. V trimming: 4 bases; J trimming: 7 bases; junction bases outside the gene matches: 6. This CDR3 region has 12 residues. Germline CDR1 is GTSNPN and CDR2 is SVGIG (reference sequence). This CDR3 is CAWKQGIGGYTF. The CDR3 DNA reads TGTGCCTGGAAACAGGGGATCGGTGGCTACACCTTC.

This chain connects TRBV6-5 to TRBJ1-6; weak D call: TRBD1 (6 bases). The CDR3 spans 13 residues. Germline V lookup: CDR1 MNHEY, CDR2 SVGAGI. The ends were cut back, 8 bases at V and 14 bases at J, with 19 bases in the middle. CDR3 coding DNA: TGTGCCAGCCGACCAGGGGACCGTCGTTCCCTCCACTTT. Residues: CASRPGDRRSLHF.

The chain recombines TRBV6-1 with TRBJ2-1, with 7 nucleotides matching TRBD1. Germline lookup yields CDR1 MNHNS and CDR2 SASEGT. V lost 2 bases to trimming and J lost 7 bases; unmatched junction nucleotides: 14. This CDR3 is built from 17 residues. The CDR3 reads CASSEPTTGDKINEQFF. In nucleotides, the CDR3 is TGTGCCAGCAGTGAACCTACCACAGGGGATAAAATAAATGAGCAGTTCTTC.

The genes are TRBV28 and TRBJ2-3; 9 nucleotides align to TRBD1. Germline assignment: CDR1 MDHEN and CDR2 SYDVKM. Trimming took 1 base from V and 4 from J; bases not matched to a gene: 6. The length of the CDR3 is 16 residues. The chain's CDR3 is CASSLLGQGGADTQYF. DNA of the CDR3: TGTGCCAGCAGTTTATTGGGACAGGGTGGAGCAGATACGCAGTATTTT.

The rearrangement joins TRBV30 to TRBJ1-1, with D possibly matching TRBD1 (5 bases). V was clipped by 3 bases and J by 10 bases, with 21 bases between them. Germline V lookup: CDR1 GTSNPN, CDR2 SVGIG (reference sequence). There are 14 residues in the CDR3. DNA of the CDR3: TGTGCCTGGAGCACTCGTCAGGGTTTCCTCAGAGCTTTCTTT. Its protein product is CAWSTRQGFLRAFF.

This clone showed up just once. This chain connects TRBV5-1 to TRBJ2-1; TRBD2 matches 8 bases. V lost 7 bases to trimming and J lost 5 bases; unmatched junction nucleotides: 14. Per germline, CDR1 SGHRS and CDR2 YFSETQ. The CDR3 runs to 16 residues. The CDR3 reads CASSLSGGRPNNEQFF. DNA of the CDR3: TGCGCCAGCTCTCTCTCTGGCGGGAGGCCCAACAATGAGCAGTTCTTC.

DNA for the CDR3: TGCGCCAGCAGCTTGGCAGGGGTTACTACGGCTGGAAACACCATATATTTT. Translating it yields CASSLAGVTTAGNTIYF. This chain links TRBV5-1 with TRBJ1-3, with D perhaps TRBD1 (6 bases). CDR1 and CDR2 from the germline V gene are SGHRS and YFSETQ. CDR3 length: 17 residues. V was clipped by 0 bases and J by 2 bases, with 15 bases between them.

V gene TRBV7-2 combines with J gene TRBJ2-7; TRBD2 agrees at 10 bases. This CDR3 is built from 15 residues. J lost 4 bases, V lost 4 bases, and 7 bases had no gene match. From germline, CDR1 is SGHTA and CDR2 FQGNSA. The chain's CDR3 is CASSSRASGSYEQYF. In DNA form, the CDR3 reads TGTGCCAGCAGCTCAAGGGCTAGCGGGAGTTACGAGCAGTACTTC.

This clone was observed a single time. The chain joins TRBV19 to TRBJ1-5, with TRBD1 identical over 12 bases. The CDR3 extends over 18 amino acids. The germline gives CDR1 LNHDA, CDR2 SQIVND (reference sequence). Losses at the gene ends were 2 bases for V and 2 bases for J; bases not matched to a gene: 7. CDR3 amino acids: CASSIRGTGGLGNQPQHF. CDR3 nucleotides: TGTGCCAGTAGTATAAGAGGGACAGGGGGCTTAGGCAATCAGCCCCAGCATTTT.

The genes are TRBV10-3 and TRBJ2-7, with 11 bases that match TRBD2. This CDR3 has 15 residues. Germline lookup yields CDR1 ENHRY and CDR2 SYGVKD. Trimming removed 7 bases from V and 6 bases from J; junction bases left unmatched: 11. The CDR3 sequence is CAITTVAGGQGEQYF. In nucleotides, the CDR3 is TGTGCCATCACCACCGTAGCGGGGGGGCAGGGCGAGCAGTACTTC.

The chain employs TRBV15 and TRBJ2-1, with 7 bases fitting TRBD2. The J segment lost 3 bases and the V segment lost 1 base, leaving 3 bases of the junction unmatched. The CDR3 loop spans 15 amino acids. The germline CDR1 and CDR2 sequences are LNHNV and YYDKDF (reference sequence). The CDR3 here is CATSRGREVYNEQFF. CDR3 DNA sequence: TGTGCCACCAGCAGAGGCCGGGAGGTCTACAATGAGCAGTTCTTC.

Points on this clone: This same CDR3 is encoded by further DNA sequences in the sample. This chain connects TRBV2 to TRBJ1-2; 9 positions agree with TRBD1. Germline values: CDR1 SNHLY, CDR2 FYNNEI. The CDR3 runs to 12 residues. V gave up 6 bases and J gave up 7 bases; unmatched junction bases: 3. The CDR3 nucleotides are TGTGCCAGCAGGACAGGGGGAGGTGGCTACACCTTC. It is translated as CASRTGGGGYTF. Filled out from reference TRBV2 and TRBJ1-2, the complete variable domain reads EPEVTQTPSHQVTQMGQEVILRCVPISNHLYFYWYRQILGQKVEFLVSFYNNEISEKSEIFDDQFSVERPDGSNFTLKIRSTKLEDSAMYFCASRTGGGGYTFGSGTRLTVV.

The chain uses TRBV4-1 and TRBJ2-1; D possibly corresponds to TRBD1 (6 bases). The CDR3 is 15 residues long. Germline V gives CDR1 MGHRA, CDR2 YSYEKL. The V end was cut by 3 bases, the J end by 3 bases, with 12 bases between. The CDR3 spells CASSQGHSIYNEQFF. In DNA, the CDR3 is TGCGCCAGCAGCCAGGGACATTCCATCTACAATGAGCAGTTCTTC.

The chain joins TRBV5-6 to TRBJ2-5, with 10 bases aligning to TRBD1. The CDR3 consists of 16 residues. CDR1 and CDR2 from the germline V gene are SGHDT and YYEEEE. With V trimmed by 4 bases and J by 5 bases, 11 bases remained unmatched. As DNA, the CDR3 is TGTGCCAGCAGCACCTTGGGGACAGGGGAATTTGAGACCCAGTACTTC. It is translated as CASSTLGTGEFETQYF.